Reported below is one T cell receptor beta chain. This entry comes from a study of blood T cell repertoires in COVID-19. Turning to the study itself: Acute-phase and convalescent COVID-19 samples originated in the United States, Italy and Spain. In each case, the material was cDNA or gDNA derived from T cells, B-cell-depleted T cells, or PBMCs.

In the authors' workflow: Amplification from reference gene primers served as the basis for estimated nucleated cell counts. Produced via immunoSEQ multiplex PCR; TCRdb's table is partial and in-frame only. V and J calls and clone size are those listed in that table; D and trimming were worked out from the DNA. This sample has roughly 100,000 clones, with 80% to 85% found just once. Sequencing was performed on peripheral blood. The receptor was isolated from a woman over 75 with acute or convalescent COVID-19.

The CDR3 sequence is CASSLTSGKETQYF. The CDR3 bases are TGTGCCAGCAGCTTGACTAGCGGGAAAGAGACCCAGTACTTC. The genes are TRBV13 and TRBJ2-5; 11 bases map to TRBD2. V gave up 3 bases and J gave up 3 bases; unmatched junction bases: 0. The CDR3 extends over 14 amino acids. Germline CDR1 is PRHDT and CDR2 is FYEKMQ (reference sequence).